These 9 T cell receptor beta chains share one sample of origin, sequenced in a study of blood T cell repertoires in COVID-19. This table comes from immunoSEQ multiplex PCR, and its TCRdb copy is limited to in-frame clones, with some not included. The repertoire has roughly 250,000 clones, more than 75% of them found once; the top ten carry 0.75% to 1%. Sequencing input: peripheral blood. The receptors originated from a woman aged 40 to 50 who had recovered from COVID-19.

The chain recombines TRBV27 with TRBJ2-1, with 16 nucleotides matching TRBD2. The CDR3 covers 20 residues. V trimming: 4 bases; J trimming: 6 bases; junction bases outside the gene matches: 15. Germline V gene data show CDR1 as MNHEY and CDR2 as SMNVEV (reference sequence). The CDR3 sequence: CASSYLAGTSGRGAGNEQFF. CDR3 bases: TGTGCCAGCAGTTATCTGGCCGGGACTAGCGGGAGGGGGGCAGGCAATGAGCAGTTCTTC.

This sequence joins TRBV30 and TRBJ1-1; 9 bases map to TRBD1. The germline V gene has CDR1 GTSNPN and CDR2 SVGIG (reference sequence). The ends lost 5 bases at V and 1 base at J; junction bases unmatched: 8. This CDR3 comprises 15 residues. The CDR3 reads CAWGNPQGANTEAFF. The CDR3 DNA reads TGTGCCTGGGGCAACCCACAGGGGGCGAACACTGAAGCTTTCTTT. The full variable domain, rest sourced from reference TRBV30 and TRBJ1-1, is SQTIHQWPATLVQPVGSPLSLECTVEGTSNPNLYWYRQAAGRGLQLLFYSVGIGQISSEVPQNLSASRPQDRQFILSSKKLLLSDSGFYLCAWGNPQGANTEAFFGQGTRLTVV.

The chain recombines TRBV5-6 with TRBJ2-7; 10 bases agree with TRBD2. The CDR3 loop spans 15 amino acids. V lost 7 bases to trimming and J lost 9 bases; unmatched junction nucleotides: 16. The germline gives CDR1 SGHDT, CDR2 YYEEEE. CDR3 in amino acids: CASGVAGGARAGQYF. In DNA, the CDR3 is TGTGCCAGCGGGGTAGCGGGAGGCGCCCGAGCTGGGCAGTACTTC.

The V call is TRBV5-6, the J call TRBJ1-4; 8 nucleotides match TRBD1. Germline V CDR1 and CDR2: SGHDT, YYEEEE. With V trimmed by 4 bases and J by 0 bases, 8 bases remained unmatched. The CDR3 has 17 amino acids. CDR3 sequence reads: CASSEGQAGATNEKLFF. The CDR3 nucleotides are TGTGCCAGCAGCGAGGGACAGGCCGGTGCAACTAATGAAAAACTGTTTTTT. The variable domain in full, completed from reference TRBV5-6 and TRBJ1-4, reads DAGVTQSPTHLIKTRGQQVTLRCSPKSGHDTVSWYQQALGQGPQFIFQYYEEEERQRGNFPDRFSGHQFPNYSSELNVNALLLGDSALYLCASSEGQAGATNEKLFFGSGTQLSVL.

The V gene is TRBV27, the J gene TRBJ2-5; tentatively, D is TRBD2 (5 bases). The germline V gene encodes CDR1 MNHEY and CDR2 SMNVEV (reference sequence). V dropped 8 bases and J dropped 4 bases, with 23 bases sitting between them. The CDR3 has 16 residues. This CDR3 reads CASHLRESIDGETQYF. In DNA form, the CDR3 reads TGTGCCAGCCACCTCCGGGAATCTATTGATGGAGAGACCCAGTACTTC.

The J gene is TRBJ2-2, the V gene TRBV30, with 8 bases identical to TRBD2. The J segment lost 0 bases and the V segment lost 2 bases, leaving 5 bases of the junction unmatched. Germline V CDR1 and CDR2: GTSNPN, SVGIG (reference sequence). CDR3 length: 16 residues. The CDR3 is CAWSPIAGPNTGELFF. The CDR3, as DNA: TGTGCCTGGAGTCCAATAGCGGGGCCGAACACCGGGGAGCTGTTTTTT.

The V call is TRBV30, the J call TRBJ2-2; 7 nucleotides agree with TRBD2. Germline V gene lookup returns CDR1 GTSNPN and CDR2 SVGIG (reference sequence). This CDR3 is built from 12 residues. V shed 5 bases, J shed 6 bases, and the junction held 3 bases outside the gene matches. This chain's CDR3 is CAWDLAAGELFF. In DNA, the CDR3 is TGTGCCTGGGACCTAGCGGCCGGGGAGCTGTTTTTT.

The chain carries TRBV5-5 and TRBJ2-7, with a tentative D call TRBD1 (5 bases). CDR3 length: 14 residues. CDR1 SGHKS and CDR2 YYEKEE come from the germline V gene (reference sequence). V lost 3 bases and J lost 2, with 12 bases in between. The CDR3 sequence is CASSWAQATYEQYF. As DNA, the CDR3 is TGTGCCAGCAGCTGGGCACAGGCCACCTACGAGCAGTACTTC. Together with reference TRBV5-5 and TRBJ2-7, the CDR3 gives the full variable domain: DAGVTQSPTHLIKTRGQQVTLRCSPISGHKSVSWYQQVLGQGPQFIFQYYEKEERGRGNFPDRFSARQFPNYSSELNVNALLLGDSALYLCASSWAQATYEQYFGPGTRLTVT.

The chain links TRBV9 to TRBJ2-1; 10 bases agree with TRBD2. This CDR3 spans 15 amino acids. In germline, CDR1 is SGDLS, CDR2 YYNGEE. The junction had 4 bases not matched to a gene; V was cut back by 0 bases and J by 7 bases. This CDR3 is CASSVGTSGSNEQFF. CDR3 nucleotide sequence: TGTGCCAGCAGCGTAGGGACTAGCGGATCTAATGAGCAGTTCTTC.